These 10 T cell receptor beta chains were all obtained from the same sample, sequenced in a study of cytomegalovirus exposure and HLA in healthy donors. Use of 60 Vbeta and 13 Jbeta primers characterized the PCR. Only in-frame clones appear in the TCRdb table, and some are missing; sequencing was by immunoSEQ multiplex PCR. The sample has roughly 77,000 clones. Material for sequencing was PBMCs. The receptors originated from a female donor in good health and CMV-seropositive.

The genes are TRBV15 and TRBJ2-5; tentatively, D is TRBD2 (7 bases). In germline, CDR1 is LNHNV, CDR2 YYDKDF (reference sequence). Between the trimmed V and J ends, which lost 0 bases and 7 bases, there was a span of 15 bases. This CDR3 region has 15 residues. CDR3 in amino acids: CATSRDRGAPGTQYF. The DNA of the CDR3 is TGTGCCACCAGCAGAGATCGGGGGGCGCCCGGGACCCAGTACTTC.

V is TRBV5-1 and J is TRBJ2-7; D might be TRBD1 (6 bases). V lost 0 bases and J 2 bases, leaving 15 bases between the germline ends. The CDR3 runs 16 residues. The germline CDR1 and CDR2 sequences are SGHRS and YFSETQ. The CDR3 spells CASSLATADRTYEQYF. The CDR3 DNA is TGCGCCAGCAGCTTGGCTACCGCGGACAGAACCTACGAGCAGTACTTC.

The V and J genes are TRBV11-2 and TRBJ2-5, with 9 nucleotides matching TRBD2. After removal of 1 base from V and 6 bases from J, the junction contained 9 bases not matched to a gene. The CDR3 length is 16 residues. Germline lookup yields CDR1 SGHAT and CDR2 FQNNGV. CDR3: CASSLGQSGRRQTQYF. DNA for the CDR3: TGTGCCAGCAGCTTAGGTCAAAGCGGGAGGAGGCAGACCCAGTACTTC.

This rearrangement joins TRBV5-6 to TRBJ1-1, with 9 bases matching TRBD1. The CDR3 consists of 15 residues. From germline, CDR1 is SGHDT and CDR2 YYEEEE. J gave up 0 bases and V 3 bases, and 3 bases lay outside the gene matches. DNA of the CDR3: TGTGCCAGCAGCTGGTGGACAGGGGTGAACACTGAAGCTTTCTTT. The encoded protein is CASSWWTGVNTEAFF.

V and J are TRBV4-1 and TRBJ2-7; D unresolved. V lost 4 bases, J lost 0 bases, and 16 bases lay in between. The CDR3 runs to 16 residues. Germline-derived CDR1 and CDR2 are MGHRA and YSYEKL. The CDR3 bases are TGCGCCAGCAGCCCAAAACGACTGTTAAGCTCCTACGAGCAGTACTTC. Residues: CASSPKRLLSSYEQYF.

This rearrangement joins TRBV18 to TRBJ1-5, with 8 bases lining up with TRBD1. V gave up 4 bases and J gave up 6 bases; unmatched junction bases: 8. This CDR3 has 15 amino acids. Germline V gives CDR1 KGHSH, CDR2 LQKENI. In DNA, the CDR3 is TGTGCCAGCTCACAAAACAGGGGGAGCGGTCAGCCCCAGCATTTT. Translation gives CASSQNRGSGQPQHF.

V gene TRBV7-2 combines with J gene TRBJ2-5; D possibly corresponds to TRBD2 (7 bases). Trimming cost V 5 bases and J 8 bases, with 12 bases left between them. Per the germline V gene, CDR1 is SGHTA and CDR2 is FQGNSA. The CDR3 length is 12 residues. CDR3 in amino acids: CASSGLGGTQYF. CDR3 in DNA: TGTGCCAGCAGCGGACTAGGGGGAACCCAGTACTTC.

This sequence joins TRBV23-1 and TRBJ2-7, with TRBD1 matching over 10 bases. TRBV23-1 has ORF status, its function being uncertain. V dropped 0 bases and J dropped 3; count of bases not matched to a gene: 11. This CDR3 has 18 amino acids. The chain's CDR3 is CASSQSGADRGRIYEQYF. The CDR3 coding sequence is TGCGCCAGCAGTCAATCTGGAGCCGACAGGGGGCGAATCTACGAGCAGTACTTC.

In regard to this clone: Its ends do not fully match the called genes, so a read error is possible. The CDR3 DNA sequence: TGTGCCAGCAGTGAAGTGCACCTAAATTCACCCCCCCACTTT. Its translation: CASSEVHLNSPPHF. The chain links TRBV6-1 to TRBJ1-6; unclear D gene. Germline CDR1 reads MNHNS; CDR2 reads SASEGT. CDR3 length: 14 residues.

This chain uses TRBV5-4 with TRBJ1-1, with a possible D match to TRBD1 (5 bases). Germline loops: CDR1 SGHNT, CDR2 YYREEE (reference sequence). V dropped 0 bases and J dropped 1 base, with 10 bases sitting between them. This CDR3 region has 15 residues. The CDR3 here is CASSLVNRRNTEAFF. The CDR3 coding sequence is TGTGCCAGCAGCTTGGTGAACAGGCGGAACACTGAAGCTTTCTTT. The whole variable domain, filled in from reference TRBV5-4 and TRBJ1-1, reads ETGVTQSPTHLIKTRGQQVTLRCSSQSGHNTVSWYQQALGQGPQFIFQYYREEENGRGNFPPRFSGLQFPNYSSELNVNALELDDSALYLCASSLVNRRNTEAFFGQGTRLTVV.